The TCR beta chain under discussion was sequenced for a study of CD8+ T cells in alopecia areata listed by TCRdb under 2018. Concerning the study at large: Treated patients were enrolled in an open-label pilot trial of oral tofacitinib at 5 to 10 mg twice daily for moderate-to-severe alopecia areata. Human TCRbeta sequencing covered scalp tissue and sorted CD4+ and CD8+ peripheral blood T cells from patchy and totalis/universalis alopecia areata patients and healthy controls. Biopsies were taken from tofacitinib-treated patients at baseline and at 4 and 24 weeks of treatment, and a later scalp biopsy was taken in several of the tofacitinib-treated patients. RNA was extracted with the PAXgene miRNA kit for fixed scalp, the miRNeasy kit for PBMCs, and the RNeasy kit for mouse skin. To study T cell clonal expansion in alopecia areata, the researchers applied high-throughput TCRbeta sequencing to both the C3H/HeJ mouse model and human patients. Clonality in the scalp was compared among normal scalp (n=4), patchy alopecia areata scalp (n=8), and alopecia totalis/universalis scalp (n=8). In treated patients, disease severity was measured using the SALT score, which gives the percentage of scalp surface area affected. Tofacitinib was administered for 6 to 18 months, and 6 months of follow-up off drug were then conducted to assess delayed response and recurrence. TCRbeta CDR3 regions were amplified by immunoSEQ multiplex PCR with 35 Vbeta forward and 13 Jbeta reverse primers.

The treatment or condition label, as the study defines it: oral pan-JAK inhibitor, 5-10 mg twice daily. From alopecia areata patients, peripheral blood was collected along with lesional scalp punch biopsies. PBMCs were separated by density centrifugation and stained for CD3, CD4 and CD8, after which CD4+ and CD8+ T cells were sorted on a FACSAria. The protocol used for the library was the immunoSEQ multiplex PCR assay. RNA was extracted from all samples and reverse transcribed into cDNA as template for TCR sequencing. SuperScript III was used to make first-strand cDNA, primed with a 2:1 mix of oligo-dT and random hexamers. A synthetic immune receptor repertoire was used to assess amplification bias, and residual bias was removed computationally. The source study handled its data this way. Raw reads were preprocessed for error removal, and CDR3 was defined according to IMGT conventions as running from the conserved cysteine to phenylalanine. To get clonality, Shannon entropy was normalized by log2 of the number of productive unique TCRs and the result was subtracted from 1. Whether scalp clones were CD4 or CD8 was inferred by matching scalp TCRbeta sequences against CD4 and CD8 repertoires sorted from blood. In its TCRdb copy, this immuneACCESS table keeps in-frame sequences only and misses some clones. Where compared with another copy, unresolved V genes explain less than half of these, and the others have no known cause. The V and J calls and clone size come from that table; D and trimming were worked out from the DNA. This sample gives fewer than 250,000 clones in total; roughly two fifths of them show up just once. The ten largest account for 0.48% of the sample.

What the authors observed across the whole study: Many expanded lesional clones were found to persist in scalp and blood during tofacitinib treatment, and relapse after treatment cessation may be partly explained by this persistence. Tofacitinib significantly lowered scalp clonality and the number of expanded CD8+ clones among the top 100 scalp clones. Resident alphabeta T cells in normal human skin are also sequenced, complicating scalp TCR repertoire analysis, unlike mouse skin dominated by gammadelta T cells. Because the treated cohort was small and had just a single nonresponder, larger studies are needed to establish links between baseline CD8+ expansion and response. Higher clonality and more expanded CD8+ clones were observed in lesional scalp than in normal scalp, particularly in alopecia totalis/universalis, a finding suggestive of antigenic drive. Compared with mice, TCR sequences shared between patients were less clear, possibly partly because of HLA diversity across the patient population.

Between the V and J ends, shortened by 5 bases and 4 bases respectively, the junction contains 5 bases. Measured from the cysteine to the phenylalanine, the CDR3 is 11 residues long. Only the CDR3 DNA stays, 33 bases, in frame from base 1. The germline V gene yields MNHEY for CDR1 and SVGAGI for CDR2. A word on this clone: No cognate antigen has been identified for it. Base qualities are not recorded, but no much larger clone differs from it by a single base.

Sequencing was performed on CD4+ T cells sorted from blood, taken at approximately week 30, from a patient treated with tofacitinib. This chain is built from TRBV6-5 and TRBJ1-1, with the D gene uncertain. This TCR came from a human donor with alopecia areata. The CDR3 amino acid sequence is: CASSMGTEAFF. DNA sequence: TGTGCCAGCAGTATGGGCACTGAAGCTTTCTTT.